These 22 T cell receptor beta chains were all obtained from the same sample, sequenced in a study of blood T cell repertoires in COVID-19 (dated by TCRdb to the early 2020s). Receptor amplification or capture employed the immunoSEQ multiplex PCR assay. Entries here come from immuneACCESS through TCRdb and include only in-frame sequences with V and J called. Some clones fail to appear in such tables; in the studies checked, an unresolved V gene covers under half of the shortfall, and the cause of the remainder is unknown. For this sample there are 150,000 to 190,000 clones; around 84% appear just once. The ten largest clones take up around 7.8% of the sample. The sample taken for sequencing was PBMCs or T cells enriched from blood (not recorded which). The receptors shown here come from a man aged 50 to 60 who had recovered from COVID-19.

The chain recombines TRBV3-1 (or the pseudogene TRBV3-2) with TRBJ1-1, with unresolved D. With 3 bases removed from V and 8 bases from J, the gap between germline ends came to 10 bases. The germline V gene encodes CDR1 LGHDT and CDR2 YNNKEL (reference sequence). The length of the CDR3 is 12 residues. The CDR3 is CASSQLGREAFF. CDR3 coding DNA: TGTGCCAGCAGCCAGCTAGGGAGGGAAGCTTTCTTT.

The V and J genes are TRBV10-2 and TRBJ1-3; tentative D call: TRBD1 (6 bases). Germline V CDR1 and CDR2: WSHSY, SAAADI. The length of the CDR3 is 16 residues. The V end lost 7 bases, the J end lost 4 bases, and 20 bases lay between the germline ends. CDR3 region: CASILSQGGSGNTIYF. CDR3 sequence (DNA): TGCGCCAGCATTCTATCACAGGGAGGGTCCGGAAACACCATATATTTT.

The chain employs TRBV5-1 and TRBJ2-1, with TRBD2 matching 9 bases. The CDR3 is made up of 15 amino acids. After removal of 5 bases from V and 9 bases from J, the junction contained 12 bases not matched to a gene. CDR1 is SGHRS, CDR2 YFSETQ, per germline. The CDR3, as DNA: TGCGCCAGCAGTCCCAGCGGGGGGTCCCTCCGTGAGCAGTTCTTC. Protein product: CASSPSGGSLREQFF.

The chain joins TRBV5-1 to TRBJ2-7, with 9 bases that match TRBD1. Germline V gives CDR1 SGHRS, CDR2 YFSETQ. The CDR3 covers 14 residues. Trimming cost V 5 bases and J 1 base; bases outside gene matches: 4. This chain's CDR3 is CASSSGTGSYEQYF. CDR3 DNA sequence: TGCGCCAGCAGTTCCGGGACAGGGTCCTACGAGCAGTACTTC.

The chain carries TRBV27 and TRBJ2-2, with 7 bases aligning to TRBD1. This CDR3 is built from 16 residues. Germline CDR1 is MNHEY and CDR2 is SMNVEV (reference sequence). The ends lost 3 bases at V and 2 bases at J; junction bases unmatched: 6. CDR3 sequence (DNA): TGTGCCAGCAGTTTTCGCCGGGACAGCAACACCGGGGAGCTGTTTTTT. Translated, it gives CASSFRRDSNTGELFF.

This clone occurred a few times. The chain carries TRBV2 and TRBJ1-3; a weak D match, TRBD1 (6 bases). Germline CDR1 and CDR2: SNHLY and FYNNEI. V shed 4 bases and J shed 0 bases, with 10 bases lying between them. There are 15 residues in the CDR3. Here the CDR3 DNA reads TGTGCCAGCAGTGGTGACAGGTACTCTGGAAACACCATATATTTT. Its protein product is CASSGDRYSGNTIYF.

The rearrangement uses TRBV9 and TRBJ1-1, with 7 nucleotides matching TRBD1. The CDR3 is 17 amino acids. Germline V lookup: CDR1 SGDLS, CDR2 YYNGEE. Trimming removed 2 bases from V and 1 base from J; junction bases left unmatched: 11. CDR3 bases: TGTGCCAGCAGCGTCAAGACAGAGGGGGCCCCGAACACTGAAGCTTTCTTT. Translation: CASSVKTEGAPNTEAFF.

This clone has a handful of counts. J is TRBJ2-1 and V is TRBV12-5; 9 bases are a match to TRBD2. This CDR3 is built from 21 residues. Germline V gives CDR1 LGHNT, CDR2 FRNRAP. The trim removed 2 bases at V and 0 bases at J, leaving 17 bases unmatched. This CDR3 is CASGLKRTGTAGGPSYNEQFF. In DNA form, the CDR3 reads TGTGCTAGTGGTTTGAAAAGGACGGGGACCGCGGGGGGGCCCTCCTACAATGAGCAGTTCTTC. Full variable domain (remainder filled in from reference TRBV12-5 and TRBJ2-1): DARVTQTPRHKVTEMGQEVTMRCQPILGHNTVFWYRQTMMQGLELLAYFRNRAPLDDSGMPKDRFSAEMPDATLATLKIQPSEPRDSAVYFCASGLKRTGTAGGPSYNEQFFGPGTRLTVL.

DNA for the CDR3: TGTGCCAGCAGCGTAGCCCCCGGGGAAGAAAACATTCAGTACTTC. Residues: CASSVAPGEENIQYF. The chain employs TRBV9 and TRBJ2-4; the D gene is possibly TRBD2 (5 bases). CDR3 size: 15 residues. Germline V gene lookup returns CDR1 SGDLS and CDR2 YYNGEE. V shed 0 bases and J shed 5 bases, with 12 bases lying between them.

CDR3 coding DNA: TGTGCCAGCAGTTTAGAAGTTAGAGGAGGCTACACCTTC. This translates into CASSLEVRGGYTF. The V and J genes are TRBV6-5 and TRBJ1-2; D unclear. From germline, CDR1 is MNHEY and CDR2 SVGAGI. The CDR3 spans 13 residues. V was cut by 4 bases and J by 8 bases, with 14 bases left in between.

V and J are TRBV15 and TRBJ1-1; 7 nucleotides align to TRBD1. The CDR3 extends over 16 amino acids. Germline V gene sequence: CDR1 LNHNV, CDR2 YYDKDF (reference sequence). Unmatched junction bases numbered 9, after V lost 0 bases and J lost 5 bases. The CDR3 sequence: CATSRDPDREETEAFF. The DNA of the CDR3 is TGTGCCACCAGCAGAGATCCCGACAGGGAGGAAACTGAAGCTTTCTTT.

The chain employs TRBV30 and TRBJ1-3, with 8 bases identical to TRBD1. Trimming took 3 bases from V and 4 from J; bases not matched to a gene: 11. The CDR3 has 16 amino acids. The germline gives CDR1 GTSNPN, CDR2 SVGIG (reference sequence). The CDR3 DNA sequence: TGTGCCTGGAGGAATCGACAGGGGAGACAGGGAAACACCATATATTTT. This encodes CAWRNRQGRQGNTIYF.

The rearrangement uses TRBV5-1 and TRBJ2-6; TRBD2 might be the D (5 bases). The V end was cut by 0 bases, the J end by 7 bases, with 14 bases between. Germline assignment: CDR1 SGHRS and CDR2 YFSETQ. The CDR3 runs to 16 residues. The CDR3 sequence: CASSLEAGILANVLTF. CDR3 in DNA: TGCGCCAGCAGCTTGGAGGCGGGTATTCTCGCCAACGTCCTGACTTTC.

The chain carries TRBV7-8 and TRBJ2-5; perhaps TRBD1 as D (5 bases). Germline V gene lookup returns CDR1 SGHVS and CDR2 FQNEAQ. This CDR3 is built from 14 residues. Trimming removed 2 bases from V and 2 bases from J, with 9 bases in between. In DNA, the CDR3 is TGTGCCAGCAGCTTATTGACAGCTCAAGAGACCCAGTACTTC. This sequence encodes CASSLLTAQETQYF.

The chain employs TRBV9 and TRBJ2-1; 8 nucleotides line up with TRBD2. This CDR3 comprises 15 residues. Trimming removed 0 bases from V and 10 bases from J; junction bases left unmatched: 9. Germline CDR1 SGDLS, CDR2 YYNGEE. CDR3 residues: CASSVGGGGSGEQFF. The CDR3 coding sequence is TGTGCCAGCAGCGTAGGAGGCGGGGGGTCAGGGGAGCAGTTCTTC. Full variable domain (rest looked up from reference TRBV9 and TRBJ2-1): DSGVTQTPKHLITATGQRVTLRCSPRSGDLSVYWYQQSLDQGLQFLIQYYNGEERAKGNILERFSAQQFPDLHSELNLSSLELGDSALYFCASSVGGGGSGEQFFGPGTRLTVL.

V gene TRBV19 combines with J gene TRBJ1-4; D perhaps matches TRBD1 (6 bases). Trimming left V 4 bases short and J 4 bases short, with 13 bases between. Germline-derived CDR1 and CDR2 are LNHDA and SQIVND (reference sequence). The CDR3 is made up of 15 amino acids. Here the CDR3 reads CASSTTGTFNEKLFF. The CDR3 DNA reads TGTGCCAGTAGTACGACAGGAACCTTTAATGAAAAACTGTTTTTT.

The rearrangement links TRBV11-3 to TRBJ2-2, with 8 bases aligning to TRBD2. V was clipped by 6 bases and J by 1 base; unmatched bases: 4. CDR1 is SGHNT and CDR2 is YENEEA in the germline V gene. This CDR3 comprises 15 residues. The CDR3 sequence: CASRHSGVNTGELFF. The CDR3 DNA sequence: TGTGCCAGCAGACATAGCGGGGTGAACACCGGGGAGCTGTTTTTT. Using reference TRBV11-3 and TRBJ2-2 for the parts outside the CDR3, the full variable domain is EAGVVQSPRYKIIEKKQPVAFWCNPISGHNTLYWYLQNLGQGPELLIRYENEEAVDDSQLPKDRFSAERLKGVDSTLKIQPAELGDSAVYLCASRHSGVNTGELFFGEGSRLTVL.

This clone was seen a single time. The rearrangement uses TRBV7-2 and TRBJ1-2; the D is unclear. Germline V gene lookup returns CDR1 SGHTA and CDR2 FQGNSA. The CDR3 has 16 amino acids. The germline V and J ends were trimmed by 1 base and 4 bases, with 16 bases remaining between them. The CDR3 is CASSLVAQDSSYGYTF. Here the CDR3 DNA reads TGTGCCAGCAGCTTAGTGGCGCAGGATAGTTCCTATGGCTACACCTTC.

The chain couples TRBV4-3 to TRBJ2-6; tentatively, D is TRBD1 (6 bases). V was pared by 0 bases and J by 0 bases, with 12 bases between. There are 18 residues in the CDR3. CDR1 LGHNA and CDR2 YSLEER come from the germline V gene. CDR3 loop: CASSQDLGQISGANVLTF. The CDR3 DNA is TGCGCCAGCAGCCAAGATCTAGGACAGATCTCTGGGGCCAACGTCCTGACTTTC.

This clone was recorded a few times. J is TRBJ1-2 and V is TRBV25-1; tentative D call: TRBD1 (6 bases). Germline V gene lookup returns CDR1 MGHDK and CDR2 SYGVNS. This CDR3 region has 14 residues. V was pared by 3 bases and J by 8 bases, with 16 bases between. DNA of the CDR3: TGTGCCAGCAGTGAGCCGGGACAACCTAGGGGCTACACCTTC. Its protein product is CASSEPGQPRGYTF.

The V call is TRBV25-1, the J call TRBJ1-1, with TRBD1 as a possible D gene (5 bases). Trimming removed 4 bases at V and 6 bases at J, with 21 bases between. The CDR3 covers 16 residues. Germline V gives CDR1 MGHDK, CDR2 SYGVNS. CDR3 residues: CASSGGRQHHVPEAFF. CDR3 in DNA: TGTGCCAGCAGTGGGGGTAGACAGCACCATGTCCCTGAAGCTTTCTTT.

The J gene is TRBJ1-5, the V gene TRBV9; D is unclear. V lost 0 bases and J lost 8, with 9 bases in between. CDR1 and CDR2 from the germline V gene are SGDLS and YYNGEE. This CDR3 has 13 residues. In DNA, the CDR3 is TGTGCCAGCAGCGTAGCCCCCGAGGAGCCCCAGCATTTT. Protein product: CASSVAPEEPQHF.